These 25 T cell receptor beta chains came from one sample sequenced in a study of graft-versus-host responses after intestinal transplantation. Their specific antigens are unknown. Sequencing used immunoSEQ multiplex PCR; TCRdb keeps in-frame clones, though not all of them. Here the sample spans tens of thousands of clones, about 94% being singletons. The specimen was unstimulated CD4+ T cells sorted from spleen or lymph node cells, collected before transplant. The receptors here all came from a human donor who was the organ donor for an intestinal transplant.

The chain is built from TRBV9 and TRBJ2-2; D is possibly TRBD1 (6 bases). Germline V gene sequence: CDR1 SGDLS, CDR2 YYNGEE. V was cut by 3 bases and J by 2 bases, with 23 bases left in between. The CDR3 is made up of 19 amino acids. The CDR3 sequence is CASSARPSRDKGNTGELFF. CDR3 nucleotides: TGTGCCAGCAGCGCGCGGCCGTCCCGGGACAAGGGAAACACCGGGGAGCTGTTTTTT. The full variable domain, with the rest looked up from reference TRBV9 and TRBJ2-2, is DSGVTQTPKHLITATGQRVTLRCSPRSGDLSVYWYQQSLDQGLQFLIQYYNGEERAKGNILERFSAQQFPDLHSELNLSSLELGDSALYFCASSARPSRDKGNTGELFFGEGSRLTVL.

The rearrangement joins TRBV5-5 to TRBJ2-2; D perhaps matches TRBD1 (6 bases). CDR3 size: 15 residues. The V end lost 5 bases, the J end lost 5 bases, and 16 bases lay between the germline ends. Germline V gene data show CDR1 as SGHKS and CDR2 as YYEKEE (reference sequence). The CDR3 reads CASRSGTRGTGELFF. For the CDR3, the DNA is TGTGCCAGCAGATCCGGGACACGGGGTACCGGGGAGCTGTTTTTT.

The rearrangement links TRBV5-1 to TRBJ2-3, with D unresolved. Per the germline V gene, CDR1 is SGHRS and CDR2 is YFSETQ. V dropped 4 bases and J dropped 4 bases, with 13 bases sitting between them. There are 14 residues in the CDR3. DNA of the CDR3: TGCGCCAGCAGCAACCCGCAAGGGTCAGATACGCAGTATTTT. This sequence encodes CASSNPQGSDTQYF.

V is TRBV18 and J is TRBJ2-6; 7 positions agree with TRBD1. V shed 6 bases, J shed 4 bases, and the junction held 6 bases outside the gene matches. CDR1 and CDR2 from the germline V gene are KGHSH and LQKENI. The CDR3 spans 15 residues. The CDR3 reads CASSERGPGANVLTF. The DNA of the CDR3 is TGTGCCAGCTCGGAGAGGGGGCCCGGGGCCAACGTCCTGACTTTC.

This CDR3 reads CASSYGSAPLGQPQHF. Here the CDR3 DNA reads TGTGCCAGCAGTTACGGGTCCGCGCCTCTTGGTCAGCCCCAGCATTTT. The chain uses TRBV6-6 and TRBJ1-5; D is unclear. The length of the CDR3 is 16 residues. The ends were cut back, 2 bases at V and 6 bases at J, with 17 bases in the middle. The germline gives CDR1 MNHNY, CDR2 SVGAGI (reference sequence).

The V and J genes are TRBV6-4 and TRBJ2-3; TRBD2 matches at 8 bases. Germline CDR1 is MRHNA and CDR2 is SNTAGT. Germline trimming cut 0 bases from V and 5 bases from J; bases unmatched to any gene: 4. The CDR3 spans 15 residues. The CDR3 loop reads CASSDSGTRRDTQYF. DNA for the CDR3: TGTGCCAGCAGTGACTCCGGGACTAGGCGAGATACGCAGTATTTT.

The chain recombines TRBV7-9 with TRBJ1-4; no definite D call. CDR1 is SEHNR and CDR2 is FQNEAQ in the germline V gene (reference sequence). This CDR3 has 16 residues. The V end lost 5 bases, the J end lost 0 bases, and 13 bases lay between the germline ends. The CDR3 here is CASSPGPGATNEKLFF. CDR3 coding DNA: TGTGCCAGCAGCCCCGGTCCGGGCGCAACTAATGAAAAACTGTTTTTT.

CDR3 nucleotides: TGTGCCATCAGTTATAGGGAGAACACTGAAGCTTTCTTT. This gives the protein CAISYRENTEAFF. The chain has TRBV10-3 and TRBJ1-1; D unclear. The CDR3 loop spans 13 amino acids. V lost 5 bases, J lost 1 base, and 8 bases lay in between. CDR1 and CDR2 (germline): ENHRY, SYGVKD.

This clone has a handful of counts. The chain combines TRBV27 with TRBJ2-2, with 10 bases lining up with TRBD1. The CDR3 has 16 residues. Germline V gene sequence: CDR1 MNHEY, CDR2 SMNVEV (reference sequence). The J segment lost 5 bases and the V segment lost 5 bases, leaving 8 bases of the junction unmatched. Here the CDR3 DNA reads TGTGCCAGCAGTCTTCGCGGACAGGGGGGGACCGGGGAGCTGTTTTTT. Translated, it gives CASSLRGQGGTGELFF.

The genes are TRBV30 and TRBJ2-6, with D hard to call. V was cut by 0 bases and J by 0 bases, with 3 bases left in between. The CDR3 covers 14 residues. CDR1 GTSNPN and CDR2 SVGIG come from the germline V gene (reference sequence). Here the CDR3 reads CAWSVASGANVLTF. The DNA for the CDR3 is TGTGCCTGGAGTGTAGCCTCTGGGGCCAACGTCCTGACTTTC. Drawing the rest from reference TRBV30 and TRBJ2-6, the complete variable domain is SQTIHQWPATLVQPVGSPLSLECTVEGTSNPNLYWYRQAAGRGLQLLFYSVGIGQISSEVPQNLSASRPQDRQFILSSKKLLLSDSGFYLCAWSVASGANVLTFGAGSRLTVL.

The V gene is TRBV5-7, the J gene TRBJ1-6; TRBD1 might be the D (5 bases). TRBV5-7 is marked as an open reading frame, function uncertain. Trimming left V 4 bases short and J 0 bases short, with 17 bases between. The CDR3 length is 18 residues. The CDR3 sequence is CASSGGGRMNSYNSPLHF. In DNA, the CDR3 is TGTGCCAGCAGCGGCGGGGGGAGAATGAACTCCTATAATTCACCCCTCCACTTT.

The gene calls are TRBV5-6 and TRBJ1-4; D ambiguous. Germline-derived CDR1 and CDR2 are SGHDT and YYEEEE. V was shortened by 4 bases and J by 0 bases, with 7 bases between the two germline ends. The CDR3 consists of 14 residues. CDR3 region: CASSAVATNEKLFF. CDR3 in DNA: TGTGCCAGCAGCGCAGTCGCAACTAATGAAAAACTGTTTTTT. Variable domain in full (rest from reference TRBV5-6 and TRBJ1-4): DAGVTQSPTHLIKTRGQQVTLRCSPKSGHDTVSWYQQALGQGPQFIFQYYEEEERQRGNFPDRFSGHQFPNYSSELNVNALLLGDSALYLCASSAVATNEKLFFGSGTQLSVL.

In regard to this clone: Germline is not matched at one junction end, which may reflect a read error. V and J are TRBV5-6 and TRBJ1-6, with a possible D match to TRBD1 (5 bases). The CDR3 has 15 residues. Germline CDR1 is SGHDT and CDR2 is YYEEEE. The CDR3, as DNA: TGTGCCGGCAGCTTTCGACAGAATAATAATTCACCCCTCCACTTT. This gives the protein CAGSFRQNNNSPLHF.

The rearrangement joins TRBV7-9 to TRBJ1-1; D not resolved. Germline CDR1 SEHNR, CDR2 FQNEAQ (reference sequence). V was trimmed by 1 base and J by 1 base, leaving 4 bases between them. This CDR3 region has 13 residues. In DNA form, the CDR3 reads TGTGCCAGCAGCTTAGACGCGAACACTGAAGCTTTCTTT. Translation: CASSLDANTEAFF. Supplemented by reference TRBV7-9 and TRBJ1-1, the full variable domain reads DTGVSQNPRHKITKRGQNVTFRCDPISEHNRLYWYRQTLGQGPEFLTYFQNEAQLEKSRLLSDRFSAERPKGSFSTLEIQRTEQGDSAMYLCASSLDANTEAFFGQGTRLTVV.

The V and J genes are TRBV9 and TRBJ2-1, with a tentative D call TRBD2 (6 bases). Trimming stripped 1 base from V and 9 bases from J, with 20 bases between. The germline CDR1 and CDR2 sequences are SGDLS and YYNGEE. The CDR3 has 16 amino acids. In nucleotides, the CDR3 is TGTGCCAGCAGCGTATCCCGCCCGGAGGGAATTGGTGAGCAGTTCTTC. This codes for CASSVSRPEGIGEQFF.

This clone came up a few times. The CDR3, as DNA: TGTGCCAGTAGTATAGGACACAGCTCTGGAAACACCATATATTTT. Translation gives CASSIGHSSGNTIYF. The chain employs TRBV19 and TRBJ1-3; D unclear. The CDR3 contains 15 residues. Germline loops: CDR1 LNHDA, CDR2 SQIVND (reference sequence). Trimming removed 1 base from V and 0 bases from J, with 7 bases in between.

V gene TRBV19 combines with J gene TRBJ1-2, with a tentative D call TRBD1 (5 bases). V lost 3 bases, J lost 8 bases, and 19 bases lay in between. The CDR3 totals 15 residues. Germline V lookup: CDR1 LNHDA, CDR2 SQIVND (reference sequence). The CDR3 sequence is CASSINLGRTYGYTF. In DNA, the CDR3 is TGTGCCAGTAGTATCAACCTGGGGCGGACGTACGGCTACACCTTC.

The chain employs TRBV28 and TRBJ1-1; the D gene is possibly TRBD1 (5 bases). The CDR3 is 14 residues long. Germline CDR1 reads MDHEN; CDR2 reads SYDVKM. V lost 5 bases and J lost 6, with 16 bases in between. As DNA, the CDR3 is TGTGCCAGCAGTACTAATTCAGGGATCTCTGAAGCTTTCTTT. This translates into CASSTNSGISEAFF.

This clone was picked up one time. The rearrangement joins TRBV5-1 to TRBJ1-2, with 11 bases identical to TRBD1. This CDR3 region has 14 residues. Germline assignment: CDR1 SGHRS and CDR2 YFSETQ. The V and J ends lost 0 bases and 8 bases, in that order; junction bases with no gene match: 3. CDR3 DNA: TGCGCCAGCAGCTTGGGGACAGGGGGCCGCGGCTACACCTTC. This gives the protein CASSLGTGGRGYTF.

The rearrangement joins TRBV5-1 to TRBJ2-5; 10 positions match TRBD2. From germline, CDR1 is SGHRS and CDR2 YFSETQ. This CDR3 region has 15 residues. Trimming cost V 0 bases and J 7 bases; bases outside gene matches: 6. The CDR3 DNA reads as TGCGCCAGCAGCTTGGCGGTAGCGGGGGGTTCGACCCAGTACTTC. It translates to CASSLAVAGGSTQYF.

V usage is TRBV7-9 and J usage is TRBJ2-3; D unclear. The CDR3 sequence is 14 residues long. The V gene's germline CDR1 is SEHNR and CDR2 FQNEAQ (reference sequence). V lost 7 bases, J lost 4 bases, and 15 bases lay in between. CDR3 DNA: TGTGCCAGCACCCCCCACGAACTATCAGATACGCAGTATTTT. Its protein is CASTPHELSDTQYF.

V usage is TRBV7-9 and J usage is TRBJ2-7; D call uncertain. V shed 9 bases and J shed 0 bases, with 18 bases lying between them. The length of the CDR3 is 15 residues. Germline CDR1 SEHNR, CDR2 FQNEAQ (reference sequence). CDR3 protein: CASQSGTRTSYEQYF. The DNA for the CDR3 is TGTGCCAGTCAATCCGGAACCAGAACCTCCTACGAGCAGTACTTC. The whole variable domain, filled in from reference TRBV7-9 and TRBJ2-7, reads DTGVSQNPRHKITKRGQNVTFRCDPISEHNRLYWYRQTLGQGPEFLTYFQNEAQLEKSRLLSDRFSAERPKGSFSTLEIQRTEQGDSAMYLCASQSGTRTSYEQYFGPGTRLTVT.

This clone turned up a few times. V is TRBV5-6 and J is TRBJ2-4; D call uncertain. Germline V gene lookup returns CDR1 SGHDT and CDR2 YYEEEE. The length of the CDR3 is 16 residues. V gave up 1 base and J gave up 5 bases, with 16 bases separating them. CDR3 sequence reads: CASSLLEARSQNIQYF. CDR3 sequence (DNA): TGTGCCAGCAGCTTGTTAGAGGCACGCTCCCAAAACATTCAGTACTTC. Combining the CDR3 with reference TRBV5-6 and TRBJ2-4 gives the whole variable domain DAGVTQSPTHLIKTRGQQVTLRCSPKSGHDTVSWYQQALGQGPQFIFQYYEEEERQRGNFPDRFSGHQFPNYSSELNVNALLLGDSALYLCASSLLEARSQNIQYFGAGTRLSVL.

The rearrangement links TRBV5-1 to TRBJ1-1, with D unclear. V dropped 4 bases and J dropped 6 bases, with 22 bases sitting between them. CDR3 length equals 16 residues. Per germline, CDR1 SGHRS and CDR2 YFSETQ. The CDR3 coding sequence is TGCGCCAGCAGCCTGGGCCCCAGGAGAGGCTTGGCTGAAGCTTTCTTT. Its protein product is CASSLGPRRGLAEAFF. Full variable domain (remainder filled in from reference TRBV5-1 and TRBJ1-1): KAGVTQTPRYLIKTRGQQVTLSCSPISGHRSVSWYQQTPGQGLQFLFEYFSETQRNKGNFPGRFSGRQFSNSRSEMNVSTLELGDSALYLCASSLGPRRGLAEAFFGQGTRLTVV.

This clone has only one observation. The chain joins TRBV19 to TRBJ2-1, with 8 nucleotides matching TRBD2. This CDR3 region has 16 residues. The V and J ends lost 4 bases and 0 bases, in that order; junction bases with no gene match: 5. CDR1 is LNHDA and CDR2 is SQIVND in the germline V gene (reference sequence). The CDR3 here is CASSRVAGSSYNEQFF. CDR3 nucleotide sequence: TGTGCCAGTAGTAGGGTAGCGGGGAGCTCCTACAATGAGCAGTTCTTC.